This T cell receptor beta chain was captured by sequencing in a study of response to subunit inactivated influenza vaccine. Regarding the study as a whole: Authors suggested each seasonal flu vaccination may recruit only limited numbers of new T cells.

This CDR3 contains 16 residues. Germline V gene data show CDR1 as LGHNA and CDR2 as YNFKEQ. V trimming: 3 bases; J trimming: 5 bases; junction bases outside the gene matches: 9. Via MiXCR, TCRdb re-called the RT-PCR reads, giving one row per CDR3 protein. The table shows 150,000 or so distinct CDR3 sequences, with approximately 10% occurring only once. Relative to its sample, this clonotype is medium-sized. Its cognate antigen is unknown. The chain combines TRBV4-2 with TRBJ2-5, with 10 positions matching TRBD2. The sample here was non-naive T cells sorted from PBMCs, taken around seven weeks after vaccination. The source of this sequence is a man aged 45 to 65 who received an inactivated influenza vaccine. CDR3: CASSHLLAGVVETQYF. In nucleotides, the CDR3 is TGTGCCAGCAGCCACCTCCTAGCGGGGGTGGTTGAGACCCAGTACTTC.